This T cell receptor (beta chain) originates from a study of cytomegalovirus exposure and HLA in healthy donors. Points from the study as a whole: Sequencing likely generated an artifact that appeared as a cluster of highly shared sequence variants. An apparent linkage of common viral pathogens to several of the most significant clusters emerged in a later analysis. Researchers reported that three CMV-associated chains were confirmed in vitro as CMV antigen-specific.

Remarks on this clone: Its antigen is not identified.

Primers included in the PCR were 60 Vbeta and 13 Jbeta primers. Repertoires were generated with immunoSEQ multiplex PCR, while TCRdb's copy carries only in-frame clones and drops some. Of approximately 95,000 clones listed, about 80% are singletons. Trimming took 2 bases from V and 5 from J; bases not matched to a gene: 9. CDR1 is LNHNV and CDR2 is YYDKDF in the germline V gene (reference sequence). The CDR3 runs 17 residues. The sequenced material came from PBMCs. The receptor was derived from a man younger than 35 in good health and CMV-seropositive. The J gene is TRBJ2-3, the V gene TRBV15, with TRBD2 identical over 11 bases. In DNA, the CDR3 is TGTGCCACCAGCAGATCTCCTGGGACTAGCGGAAGAGATACGCAGTATTTT. Translating it yields CATSRSPGTSGRDTQYF.